The 18 T cell receptor beta chains presented below share a single source sample, sequenced in a study of beta chain features in type 1 diabetes. Expressed TCRB transcripts were sequenced because the isolated RNA had all been reverse transcribed beforehand. Here immunoSEQ multiplex PCR was the method, and the copy in TCRdb shows in-frame clones only, minus some. This table has 150,000 to 180,000 clones, about 8.1% appearing once. Sample: central memory CD4+ T cells from blood. These receptor sequences come from a young man in good health.

This clone came up a few times. The chain uses TRBV4-2 and TRBJ1-2, with D perhaps TRBD1 (6 bases). Germline V CDR1 and CDR2: LGHNA, YNFKEQ. This CDR3 comprises 16 residues. The V gene lost 3 bases and the J gene lost 3 bases, with 17 bases spanning the gap. The CDR3 is CASSQAGDTRDYGYTF. The CDR3 DNA is TGTGCCAGCAGCCAGGCGGGGGACACCCGAGACTATGGCTACACCTTC.

The V and J genes are TRBV7-6 and TRBJ2-2, with D possibly being TRBD1 (7 bases). Trimming removed 5 bases from V and 5 bases from J, with 12 bases in between. The CDR3 spans 14 residues. Germline values: CDR1 SGHVS, CDR2 FNYEAQ. Here the CDR3 DNA reads TGTGCCAGCAGCAGCCAGGGGGGTACCGGGGAGCTGTTTTTT. Protein sequence: CASSSQGGTGELFF.

This sequence joins TRBV4-1 and TRBJ2-1; tentative D call: TRBD2 (5 bases). V dropped 1 base and J dropped 9 bases, with 13 bases sitting between them. CDR3 length equals 14 residues. Germline values: CDR1 MGHRA, CDR2 YSYEKL. In DNA, the CDR3 is TGCGCCAGCAGCCAAGGGGTGGGTGGGAGTGAGCAGTTCTTC. Protein: CASSQGVGGSEQFF.

The chain has TRBV7-2 and TRBJ2-3, with unresolved D. Germline CDR1 reads SGHTA; CDR2 reads FQGNSA. CDR3 length equals 12 residues. Deletions cut 3 bases from V and 4 bases from J, with 5 bases between. This CDR3 reads CASSFISDTQYF. CDR3 DNA sequence: TGTGCCAGCAGCTTTATCTCAGATACGCAGTATTTT.

This clone was counted between two and nine times. V and J are TRBV6-5 and TRBJ1-5, with D tentatively TRBD1 (6 bases). Germline CDR1 reads MNHEY; CDR2 reads SVGAGI. CDR3 length: 13 residues. The ends were cut back, 2 bases at V and 9 bases at J, with 11 bases in the middle. The DNA of the CDR3 is TGTGCCAGCAGTTACGACAGGACAACGCCCCAGCATTTT. Protein: CASSYDRTTPQHF.

Only a few counts were recorded for this clone. The chain employs TRBV18 and TRBJ2-5; 9 nucleotides match TRBD1. This CDR3 contains 16 residues. The germline V gene has CDR1 KGHSH and CDR2 LQKENI. Trimming removed 1 base from V and 5 bases from J; junction bases left unmatched: 8. The CDR3 loop reads CASSPRQGGASETQYF. CDR3 nucleotides: TGTGCCAGCTCACCACGACAGGGGGGCGCGTCGGAGACCCAGTACTTC.

This clone was seen more than once but under ten times. This chain uses TRBV25-1 with TRBJ1-1, with a possible D match to TRBD1 (5 bases). CDR1 is MGHDK, CDR2 SYGVNS, per germline. CDR3 size: 18 residues. Trimming removed 3 bases at V and 3 bases at J, with 23 bases between. CDR3 nucleotides: TGTGCCAGCAGTGATATGGGGGGGTCCGCCGCTGGGGACACTGAAGCTTTCTTT. Its translation: CASSDMGGSAAGDTEAFF.

The J gene is TRBJ2-6, the V gene TRBV7-8; the match to TRBD2 covers 12 bases. This CDR3 has 18 amino acids. Germline V gene sequence: CDR1 SGHVS, CDR2 FQNEAQ. The V and J ends lost 6 bases and 3 bases, in that order; junction bases with no gene match: 9. The chain's CDR3 is CASRRLAGVSGGANVLTF. As DNA, the CDR3 is TGTGCCAGCAGGAGACTAGCGGGAGTTTCTGGTGGGGCCAACGTCCTGACTTTC.

This rearrangement joins TRBV19 to TRBJ1-2, with 9 bases lining up with TRBD1. The CDR3 is made up of 14 amino acids. With V trimmed by 5 bases and J by 6 bases, 7 bases remained unmatched. Germline CDR1 reads LNHDA; CDR2 reads SQIVND (reference sequence). CDR3 coding DNA: TGTGCCAGTAGTGCTACAGGGGGCGCGAATGGCTACACCTTC. Protein: CASSATGGANGYTF.

This clone has ten or more counts. DNA of the CDR3: TGTGCCAGCAGTACTACAGGGTGGCGCGGCTACACCTTC. It is translated as CASSTTGWRGYTF. The chain combines TRBV28 with TRBJ1-2; D might be TRBD1 (6 bases). Germline V gene sequence: CDR1 MDHEN, CDR2 SYDVKM. This CDR3 comprises 13 residues. The V end was cut by 5 bases, the J end by 8 bases, with 15 bases between.

The chain couples TRBV7-3 to TRBJ2-2; possibly TRBD2 for D (6 bases). CDR1 SGHTA and CDR2 FQGTGA come from the germline V gene. CDR3 length equals 15 residues. Deletions cut 1 base from V and 6 bases from J, with 12 bases between. Written as DNA, the CDR3 is TGTGCCAGCAGCTTAAACCGGGAGACGGCCGGGGAGCTGTTTTTT. It is translated as CASSLNRETAGELFF.

This clone was counted between two and nine times. In DNA form, the CDR3 reads TGTGCCAGTAAACTAGCGGGGGGGTCCCCTAGCACAGATACGCAGTATTTT. Translated, it gives CASKLAGGSPSTDTQYF. The rearrangement links TRBV7-9 to TRBJ2-3, with 13 bases fitting TRBD2. The CDR3 totals 17 residues. Germline CDR1 is SEHNR and CDR2 is FQNEAQ (reference sequence). With 9 bases clipped from V and 0 bases from J, the junction kept 9 bases outside the gene matches. Looking up the rest from reference TRBV7-9 and TRBJ2-3 gives the full variable domain: DTGVSQNPRHKITKRGQNVTFRCDPISEHNRLYWYRQTLGQGPEFLTYFQNEAQLEKSRLLSDRFSAERPKGSFSTLEIQRTEQGDSAMYLCASKLAGGSPSTDTQYFGPGTRLTVL.

This clone was seen at least ten times. V and J are TRBV18 and TRBJ2-7; D is possibly TRBD1 (6 bases). Germline V gene data show CDR1 as KGHSH and CDR2 as LQKENI. Trimming took off 0 bases at V and 2 bases at J, with 14 bases between the two ends. The CDR3 extends over 16 amino acids. DNA for the CDR3: TGTGCCAGCTCACCACCTTTACAGGGAGCCCCCTACGAGCAGTACTTC. It translates to CASSPPLQGAPYEQYF.

The V call is TRBV9, the J call TRBJ1-3; D remains ambiguous. V lost 0 bases and J 4 bases, leaving 8 bases between the germline ends. The CDR3 consists of 14 residues. CDR1 and CDR2 from the germline V gene are SGDLS and YYNGEE. CDR3 region: CASSVGAGGNTIYF. CDR3 bases: TGTGCCAGCAGCGTAGGGGCAGGAGGAAACACCATATATTTT.

This clone has more than one count but fewer than ten. The rearrangement joins TRBV15 to TRBJ1-2; D gene ambiguous. The germline V gene encodes CDR1 LNHNV and CDR2 YYDKDF (reference sequence). The V and J ends lost 1 base and 8 bases respectively, with 14 bases between them. This CDR3 has 14 residues. CDR3 sequence reads: CATSRGEGMKGYTF. In nucleotides, the CDR3 is TGTGCCACCAGCAGAGGGGAGGGAATGAAAGGCTACACCTTC.

A note on this clone: Other nucleotide sequences from this sample produce the same CDR3. The rearrangement joins TRBV19 to TRBJ1-4; 9 positions match TRBD1. This CDR3 spans 13 amino acids. Germline values: CDR1 LNHDA, CDR2 SQIVND (reference sequence). V lost 7 bases to trimming and J lost 8 bases; unmatched junction nucleotides: 5. The CDR3 nucleotides read TGTGCCAGTACTGGGACAGGGCGGGAAAAACTGTTTTTT. It encodes CASTGTGREKLFF.

This clone turned up a few times. The rearrangement uses TRBV4-1 and TRBJ2-2; 9 bases line up with TRBD2. The CDR3 runs to 16 residues. Germline V gene sequence: CDR1 MGHRA, CDR2 YSYEKL. Germline trimming cut 5 bases from V and 2 bases from J; bases unmatched to any gene: 6. The DNA for the CDR3 is TGCGCCAGCAGCAAAGCGGGGGGCCTAAACACCGGGGAGCTGTTTTTT. Protein sequence: CASSKAGGLNTGELFF.

This clone was observed a handful of times. The chain uses TRBV11-2 and TRBJ1-1; D uncertain. The CDR3 extends over 13 amino acids. Germline V lookup: CDR1 SGHAT, CDR2 FQNNGV. V was trimmed by 1 base and J by 8 bases, leaving 11 bases between them. Here the CDR3 reads CASSLAQKLEAFF. The CDR3 nucleotides read TGTGCCAGCAGCTTAGCGCAGAAATTAGAAGCTTTCTTT. The full variable domain, its missing parts supplied by reference TRBV11-2 and TRBJ1-1, is EAGVAQSPRYKIIEKRQSVAFWCNPISGHATLYWYQQILGQGPKLLIQFQNNGVVDDSQLPKDRFSAERLKGVDSTLKIQPAKLEDSAVYLCASSLAQKLEAFFGQGTRLTVV.